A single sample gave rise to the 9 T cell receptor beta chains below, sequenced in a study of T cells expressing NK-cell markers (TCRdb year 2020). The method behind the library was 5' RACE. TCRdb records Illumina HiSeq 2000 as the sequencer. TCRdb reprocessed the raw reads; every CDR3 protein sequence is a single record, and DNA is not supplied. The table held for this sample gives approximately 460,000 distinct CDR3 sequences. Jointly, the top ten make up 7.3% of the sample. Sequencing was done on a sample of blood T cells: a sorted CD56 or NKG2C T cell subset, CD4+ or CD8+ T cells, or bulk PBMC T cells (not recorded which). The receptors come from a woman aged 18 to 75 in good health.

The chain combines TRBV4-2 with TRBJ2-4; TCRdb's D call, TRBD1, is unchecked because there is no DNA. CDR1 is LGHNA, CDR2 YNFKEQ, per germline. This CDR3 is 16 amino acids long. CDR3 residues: CASSPHGGAAKNIQYF.

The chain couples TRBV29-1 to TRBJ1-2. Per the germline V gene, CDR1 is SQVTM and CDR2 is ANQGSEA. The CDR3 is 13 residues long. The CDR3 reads CSVEVGSRRGYTF.

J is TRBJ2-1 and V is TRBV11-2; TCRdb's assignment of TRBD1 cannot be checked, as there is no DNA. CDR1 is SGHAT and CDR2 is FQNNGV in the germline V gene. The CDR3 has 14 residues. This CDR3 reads CASSFRASYNEQFF.

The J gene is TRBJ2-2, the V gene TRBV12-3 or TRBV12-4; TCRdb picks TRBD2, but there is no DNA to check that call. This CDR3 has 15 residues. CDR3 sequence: CASRETSANTGELFF.

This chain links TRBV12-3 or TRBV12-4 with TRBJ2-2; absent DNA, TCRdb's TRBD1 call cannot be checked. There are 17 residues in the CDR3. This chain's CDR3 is CASSSGTGGWGTGELFF.

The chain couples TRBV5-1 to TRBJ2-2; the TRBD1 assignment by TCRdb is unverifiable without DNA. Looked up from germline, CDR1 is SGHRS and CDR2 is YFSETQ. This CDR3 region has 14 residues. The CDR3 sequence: CASTPQGVTGELFF.

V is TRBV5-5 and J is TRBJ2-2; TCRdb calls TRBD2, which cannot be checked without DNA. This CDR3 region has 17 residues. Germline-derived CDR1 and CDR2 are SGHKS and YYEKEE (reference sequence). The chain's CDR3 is CASSAPGTPSLTGELFF. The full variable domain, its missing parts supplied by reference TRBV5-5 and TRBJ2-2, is DAGVTQSPTHLIKTRGQQVTLRCSPISGHKSVSWYQQVLGQGPQFIFQYYEKEERGRGNFPDRFSARQFPNYSSELNVNALLLGDSALYLCASSAPGTPSLTGELFFGEGSRLTVL.

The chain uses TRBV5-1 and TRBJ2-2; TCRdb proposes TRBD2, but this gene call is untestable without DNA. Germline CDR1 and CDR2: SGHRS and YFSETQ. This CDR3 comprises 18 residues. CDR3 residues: CASSVTGLAGGPTGELFF. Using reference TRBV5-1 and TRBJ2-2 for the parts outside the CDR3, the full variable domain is KAGVTQTPRYLIKTRGQQVTLSCSPISGHRSVSWYQQTPGQGLQFLFEYFSETQRNKGNFPGRFSGRQFSNSRSEMNVSTLELGDSALYLCASSVTGLAGGPTGELFFGEGSRLTVL.

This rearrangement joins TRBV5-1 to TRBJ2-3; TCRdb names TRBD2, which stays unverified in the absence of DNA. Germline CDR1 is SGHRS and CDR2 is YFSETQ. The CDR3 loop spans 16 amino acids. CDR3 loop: CASSPRTSGIGDTQYF.